These 10 T cell receptor beta chains came from one sample sequenced in a study of long-term antiretroviral therapy in people with HIV. Sequencing relied on immunoSEQ assay v3.0, run at survey level. Measured with immunoSEQ multiplex PCR; TCRdb has only the in-frame clones, and not every one. The table records 6,000 to 8,500 clones, roughly 70% of them present only once. Sequences were derived from unsorted PBMCs, sampled 0.1 years before starting antiretroviral therapy. These receptor sequences come from a man between 18 and 29 years old with HIV.

The rearrangement joins TRBV7-2 to TRBJ1-5; 8 bases map to TRBD1. Germline V gene lookup returns CDR1 SGHTA and CDR2 FQGNSA. The CDR3 has 13 amino acids. V was clipped by 4 bases and J by 6 bases; unmatched bases: 2. The CDR3 coding sequence is TGTGCCAGCAGCTATGACAGGGGTCAGCCCCAGCATTTT. It encodes CASSYDRGQPQHF.

This clone was seen a few times. The gene calls are TRBV5-4 and TRBJ1-2, with a possible D match to TRBD1 (5 bases). The CDR3 contains 13 residues. Trimming cost V 2 bases and J 7 bases, with 12 bases left between them. Germline CDR1 SGHNT, CDR2 YYREEE (reference sequence). The CDR3 bases are TGTGCCAGCAGCTTCGGGGGGGATCGTGGCTACACCTTC. It encodes CASSFGGDRGYTF.

This chain links TRBV4-1 with TRBJ2-3; no definite D call. CDR3 length: 15 residues. Trimming left V 6 bases short and J 1 base short, with 14 bases between. The V gene's germline CDR1 is MGHRA and CDR2 YSYEKL. DNA for the CDR3: TGCGCCAGCAGTTTGTATTCTGGGCGCACAGATACGCAGTATTTT. Amino acids: CASSLYSGRTDTQYF.

The chain carries TRBV27 and TRBJ2-7; possibly TRBD2 for D (7 bases). Germline assignment: CDR1 MNHEY and CDR2 SMNVEV (reference sequence). This CDR3 spans 16 amino acids. The V gene lost 6 bases and the J gene lost 3 bases, with 21 bases spanning the gap. The chain's CDR3 is CASSAKGGELLYEQYF. As DNA, the CDR3 is TGTGCCAGCAGCGCAAAGGGGGGGGAGCTCCTCTACGAGCAGTACTTC.

This clone came up a few times. This chain uses TRBV14 with TRBJ2-7; D is perhaps TRBD2 (7 bases). There are 14 residues in the CDR3. The germline CDR1 and CDR2 sequences are SGHDN and FVKESK. V dropped 4 bases and J dropped 5 bases, with 15 bases sitting between them. CDR3 nucleotides: TGTGCCAGCAGCCCACGGGGGGCTGAAGACGAGCAGTACTTC. Protein: CASSPRGAEDEQYF.

V is TRBV7-9 and J is TRBJ1-6; no clear D gene. This CDR3 is 13 amino acids long. V gave up 5 bases and J gave up 12 bases, with 14 bases separating them. Germline loops: CDR1 SEHNR, CDR2 FQNEAQ (reference sequence). CDR3 protein: CASSTDAQRPLHF. CDR3 nucleotides: TGTGCCAGCAGCACGGACGCCCAAAGACCCCTCCACTTT.

This sequence joins TRBV27 and TRBJ2-7, with 8 bases aligning to TRBD2. This CDR3 has 13 amino acids. V lost 3 bases, J lost 5 bases, and 3 bases stayed unmatched. The germline CDR1 and CDR2 sequences are MNHEY and SMNVEV (reference sequence). CDR3 nucleotides: TGTGCCAGCAGTTTCGGACTAGCAGACGAGCAGTACTTC. This sequence encodes CASSFGLADEQYF.

The chain is built from TRBV27 and TRBJ2-3; no firm D call. Trimming took off 0 bases at V and 4 bases at J, with 11 bases between the two ends. Germline V gene lookup returns CDR1 MNHEY and CDR2 SMNVEV (reference sequence). This CDR3 is 15 amino acids long. This chain's CDR3 is CASSLSDSRADTQYF. CDR3 sequence (DNA): TGTGCCAGCAGTTTATCGGATAGTAGGGCAGATACGCAGTATTTT.

The chain uses TRBV4-1 and TRBJ1-6; D perhaps matches TRBD1 (6 bases). Germline CDR1 MGHRA, CDR2 YSYEKL. Trimming pared 2 bases from V and 7 bases from J, leaving 12 bases between. CDR3 length: 15 amino acids. The CDR3 coding sequence is TGCGCCAGCAGCCAACGAGACAGGCCCAATTCACCCCTCCACTTT. This translates into CASSQRDRPNSPLHF.

The gene calls are TRBV9 and TRBJ2-2; D uncertain. Germline V gene data show CDR1 as SGDLS and CDR2 as YYNGEE. This CDR3 region has 16 residues. The V gene lost 4 bases and the J gene lost 6 bases, with 19 bases spanning the gap. CDR3 DNA sequence: TGTGCCAGCAGCTCCAGGCGTACCTCCATGGCCGGGGAGCTGTTTTTT. Translation gives CASSSRRTSMAGELFF.